A single sample is the source of the 3 T cell receptor beta chains below, sequenced in a study of blood T cell repertoires in COVID-19. TCRdb's table, derived via immunoSEQ multiplex PCR, lists solely in-frame clones and lacks some. The data contain about 64,000 clones, 88% of them singletons. Sequencing input: peripheral blood. The receptors were gathered from a man in his 70s with acute or convalescent COVID-19.

The chain carries TRBV19 and TRBJ2-2; D gene uncertain. The V end was cut by 3 bases, the J end by 5 bases, with 13 bases between. Germline V gene sequence: CDR1 LNHDA, CDR2 SQIVND (reference sequence). This CDR3 has 15 residues. The CDR3 bases are TGTGCCAGTAGTATGTCCCTTGTCCTTACCGGGGAGCTGTTTTTT. Amino acid sequence: CASSMSLVLTGELFF.

The chain has TRBV4-3 and TRBJ2-7; TRBD2 agrees at 7 bases. This CDR3 is 15 amino acids long. V trimming: 4 bases; J trimming: 2 bases; junction bases outside the gene matches: 8. Germline CDR1 is LGHNA and CDR2 is YSLEER. The CDR3 region has the DNA TGCGCCAGCAGCCGACAAGGGGAGGGCCCCTACGAGCAGTACTTC. It encodes CASSRQGEGPYEQYF.

In nucleotides, the CDR3 is TGTGCCAGCTCACCGCGACTAGCGGGGGGGGACGAGCAGTACTTC. As protein: CASSPRLAGGDEQYF. This chain connects TRBV18 to TRBJ2-7, with 14 bases identical to TRBD2. Germline V gives CDR1 KGHSH, CDR2 LQKENI. The CDR3 runs 15 residues. V shed 3 bases, J shed 5 bases, and the junction held 3 bases outside the gene matches. Based on the CDR3 plus reference TRBV18 and TRBJ2-7, the full variable domain is NAGVMQNPRHLVRRRGQEARLRCSPMKGHSHVYWYRQLPEEGLKFMVYLQKENIIDESGMPKERFSAEFPKEGPSILRIQQVVRGDSAAYFCASSPRLAGGDEQYFGPGTRLTVT.